This T cell receptor (beta chain) was found in a study of shared clonotypes between healthy human individuals. As for the study in general: Plates per donor: three CD4 naive, three CD4 memory, two CD8 naive, one CD8 memory. Study-wide results and caveats: In the sorted subsets, rarefaction showed sequencing was incomplete despite large depth. A handful of donors showed sharing of 4.5% to 6% of naive CD4 clonotypes.

On this clone: Its target is unknown.

After removal of 3 bases from V and 4 bases from J, the junction contained 2 bases not matched to a gene. Germline values: CDR1 PRHDT, CDR2 FYEKMQ (reference sequence). This CDR3 has 14 amino acids. Sequencing used immunoSEQ multiplex PCR; TCRdb keeps in-frame clones, though not all of them. The data hold just over 2,000,000 clones, with approximately 95% observed a single time. Selected positively for CCR7 and CD45RO-negative, naive CD8 cells excluded terminally differentiated effector memory CD45RA+ cells. This clonotype was sampled from a man in his late teens or twenties in good health. The chain carries TRBV13 and TRBJ1-2; 10 bases are shared with TRBD1. Sequenced input: naive CD8+ T cells sorted from blood. The CDR3 coding sequence is TGTGCCAGCAGCTTTGACAGGGGGCTCTATGGCTACACCTTC. Translating it yields CASSFDRGLYGYTF.